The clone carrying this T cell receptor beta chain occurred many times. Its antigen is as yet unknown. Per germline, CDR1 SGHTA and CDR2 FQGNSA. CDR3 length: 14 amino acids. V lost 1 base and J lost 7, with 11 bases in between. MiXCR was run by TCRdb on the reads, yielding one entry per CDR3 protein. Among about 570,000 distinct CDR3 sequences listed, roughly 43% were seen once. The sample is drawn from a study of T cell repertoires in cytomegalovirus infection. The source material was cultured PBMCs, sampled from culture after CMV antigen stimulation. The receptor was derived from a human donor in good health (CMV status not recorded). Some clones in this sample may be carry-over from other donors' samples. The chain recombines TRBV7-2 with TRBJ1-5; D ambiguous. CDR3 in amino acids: CASSLVAGGQPQHF. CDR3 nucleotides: TGTGCCAGCAGCTTAGTCGCGGGTGGCCAGCCCCAGCATTTT.